The 4 T cell receptor beta chains listed next were all sequenced from one sample in a study of T cell responses to AZD1222 COVID-19 vaccine. TCRdb's copy holds only in-frame clones and misses some; the assay was immunoSEQ multiplex PCR. The table records about 180,000 clones, just over 85% of them present only once. Sequences were derived from peripheral blood, sampled 28 days after the second AZD1222 dose. The receptors derive from an adult who received the AZD1222 COVID-19 vaccine.

V gene TRBV23-1 combines with J gene TRBJ1-1; D gene ambiguous. TRBV23-1 is treated as an ORF (open reading frame) with a function not yet certain. This CDR3 has 15 amino acids. Trimming took 2 bases from V and 1 from J, leaving 11 bases between them. The CDR3: CASSQTPHSNTEAFF. The CDR3, as DNA: TGCGCCAGCAGTCAAACCCCGCACTCGAACACTGAAGCTTTCTTT.

This sequence joins TRBV2 and TRBJ2-5, with 7 positions matching TRBD2. V lost 4 bases, J lost 7 bases, and 12 bases stayed unmatched. The CDR3 has 15 residues. Per germline, CDR1 SNHLY and CDR2 FYNNEI. CDR3 residues: CASSGEGTLPGTQYF. In nucleotides, the CDR3 is TGTGCCAGCAGTGGGGAGGGCACTCTCCCGGGGACCCAGTACTTC.

The chain combines TRBV6-1 with TRBJ1-2; possible D gene TRBD1, 5 bases. The CDR3 is 15 residues long. With 1 base removed from V and 8 bases from J, the gap between germline ends came to 17 bases. Germline assignment: CDR1 MNHNS and CDR2 SASEGT. The CDR3 nucleotides are TGTGCCAGCAGTGAAGGTTCCGTGGGGCCTTTGGGCTACACCTTC. This encodes CASSEGSVGPLGYTF.

The chain has TRBV7-9 and TRBJ1-2; tentative D call: TRBD1 (6 bases). Germline values: CDR1 SEHNR, CDR2 FQNEAQ (reference sequence). Trimming left V 4 bases short and J 8 bases short, with 14 bases between. The CDR3 is 13 residues long. The CDR3 protein is CASSSTGRRGYTF. CDR3 bases: TGTGCCAGCAGCTCGACAGGCCGGCGGGGCTACACCTTC. The full variable domain, with the rest looked up from reference TRBV7-9 and TRBJ1-2, is DTGVSQNPRHKITKRGQNVTFRCDPISEHNRLYWYRQTLGQGPEFLTYFQNEAQLEKSRLLSDRFSAERPKGSFSTLEIQRTEQGDSAMYLCASSSTGRRGYTFGSGTRLTVV.